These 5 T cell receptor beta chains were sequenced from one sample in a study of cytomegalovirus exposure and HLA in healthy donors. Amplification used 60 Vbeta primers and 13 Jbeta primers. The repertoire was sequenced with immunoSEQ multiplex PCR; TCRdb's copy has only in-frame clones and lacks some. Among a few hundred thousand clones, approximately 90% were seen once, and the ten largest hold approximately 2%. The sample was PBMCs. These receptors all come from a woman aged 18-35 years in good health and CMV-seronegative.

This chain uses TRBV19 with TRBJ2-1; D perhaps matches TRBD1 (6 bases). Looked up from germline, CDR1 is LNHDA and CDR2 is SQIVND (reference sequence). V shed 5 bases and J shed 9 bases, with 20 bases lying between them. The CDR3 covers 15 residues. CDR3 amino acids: CASSGAQGWTAEQFF. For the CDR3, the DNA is TGTGCCAGTAGTGGGGCCCAGGGGTGGACGGCTGAGCAGTTCTTC.

The CDR3 sequence: CASSPGTGGKGEQFF. CDR3 nucleotides: TGCGCCAGCAGTCCCGGGACAGGGGGAAAGGGTGAGCAGTTCTTC. V gene TRBV10-1 combines with J gene TRBJ2-1; 11 positions agree with TRBD1. The CDR3 contains 15 residues. The J segment lost 9 bases and the V segment lost 5 bases, leaving 9 bases of the junction unmatched. Germline values: CDR1 WNHNN, CDR2 SYGVQD (reference sequence).

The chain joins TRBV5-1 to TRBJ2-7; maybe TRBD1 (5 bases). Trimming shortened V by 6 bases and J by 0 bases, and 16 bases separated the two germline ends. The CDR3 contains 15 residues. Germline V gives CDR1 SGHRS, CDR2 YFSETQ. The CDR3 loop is CASTPTGEFSYEQYF. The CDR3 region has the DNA TGCGCCAGCACCCCCACAGGCGAATTCTCCTACGAGCAGTACTTC.

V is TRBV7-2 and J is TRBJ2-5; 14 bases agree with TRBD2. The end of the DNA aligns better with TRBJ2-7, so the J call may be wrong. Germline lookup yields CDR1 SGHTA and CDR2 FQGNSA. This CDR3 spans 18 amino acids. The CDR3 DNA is TGTGCCAGCAGCTCCCGGACTAGCGGGGGGACGAACTCCTACGAGCAGTACTTC. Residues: CASSSRTSGGTNSYEQYF.

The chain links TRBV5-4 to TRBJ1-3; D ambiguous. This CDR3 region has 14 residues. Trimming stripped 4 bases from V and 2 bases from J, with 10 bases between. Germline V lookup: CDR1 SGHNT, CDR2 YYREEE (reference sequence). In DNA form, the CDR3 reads TGTGCCAGCAGCCTGAGGGATGCTGGAAACACCATATATTTT. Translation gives CASSLRDAGNTIYF.